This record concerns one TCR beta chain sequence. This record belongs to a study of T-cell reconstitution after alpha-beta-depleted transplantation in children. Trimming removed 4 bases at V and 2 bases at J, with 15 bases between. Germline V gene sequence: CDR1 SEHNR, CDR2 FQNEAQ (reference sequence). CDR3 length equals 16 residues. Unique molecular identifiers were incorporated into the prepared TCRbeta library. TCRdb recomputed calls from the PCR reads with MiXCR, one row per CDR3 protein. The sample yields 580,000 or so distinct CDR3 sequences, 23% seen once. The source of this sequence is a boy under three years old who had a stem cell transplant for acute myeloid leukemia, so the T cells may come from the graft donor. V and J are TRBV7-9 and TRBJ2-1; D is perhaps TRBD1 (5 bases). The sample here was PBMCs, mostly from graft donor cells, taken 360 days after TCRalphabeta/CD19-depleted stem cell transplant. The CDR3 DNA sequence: TGTGCCAGCAGCTATACTGACAGCCAACCCTACAATGAGCAGTTCTTC. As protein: CASSYTDSQPYNEQFF.